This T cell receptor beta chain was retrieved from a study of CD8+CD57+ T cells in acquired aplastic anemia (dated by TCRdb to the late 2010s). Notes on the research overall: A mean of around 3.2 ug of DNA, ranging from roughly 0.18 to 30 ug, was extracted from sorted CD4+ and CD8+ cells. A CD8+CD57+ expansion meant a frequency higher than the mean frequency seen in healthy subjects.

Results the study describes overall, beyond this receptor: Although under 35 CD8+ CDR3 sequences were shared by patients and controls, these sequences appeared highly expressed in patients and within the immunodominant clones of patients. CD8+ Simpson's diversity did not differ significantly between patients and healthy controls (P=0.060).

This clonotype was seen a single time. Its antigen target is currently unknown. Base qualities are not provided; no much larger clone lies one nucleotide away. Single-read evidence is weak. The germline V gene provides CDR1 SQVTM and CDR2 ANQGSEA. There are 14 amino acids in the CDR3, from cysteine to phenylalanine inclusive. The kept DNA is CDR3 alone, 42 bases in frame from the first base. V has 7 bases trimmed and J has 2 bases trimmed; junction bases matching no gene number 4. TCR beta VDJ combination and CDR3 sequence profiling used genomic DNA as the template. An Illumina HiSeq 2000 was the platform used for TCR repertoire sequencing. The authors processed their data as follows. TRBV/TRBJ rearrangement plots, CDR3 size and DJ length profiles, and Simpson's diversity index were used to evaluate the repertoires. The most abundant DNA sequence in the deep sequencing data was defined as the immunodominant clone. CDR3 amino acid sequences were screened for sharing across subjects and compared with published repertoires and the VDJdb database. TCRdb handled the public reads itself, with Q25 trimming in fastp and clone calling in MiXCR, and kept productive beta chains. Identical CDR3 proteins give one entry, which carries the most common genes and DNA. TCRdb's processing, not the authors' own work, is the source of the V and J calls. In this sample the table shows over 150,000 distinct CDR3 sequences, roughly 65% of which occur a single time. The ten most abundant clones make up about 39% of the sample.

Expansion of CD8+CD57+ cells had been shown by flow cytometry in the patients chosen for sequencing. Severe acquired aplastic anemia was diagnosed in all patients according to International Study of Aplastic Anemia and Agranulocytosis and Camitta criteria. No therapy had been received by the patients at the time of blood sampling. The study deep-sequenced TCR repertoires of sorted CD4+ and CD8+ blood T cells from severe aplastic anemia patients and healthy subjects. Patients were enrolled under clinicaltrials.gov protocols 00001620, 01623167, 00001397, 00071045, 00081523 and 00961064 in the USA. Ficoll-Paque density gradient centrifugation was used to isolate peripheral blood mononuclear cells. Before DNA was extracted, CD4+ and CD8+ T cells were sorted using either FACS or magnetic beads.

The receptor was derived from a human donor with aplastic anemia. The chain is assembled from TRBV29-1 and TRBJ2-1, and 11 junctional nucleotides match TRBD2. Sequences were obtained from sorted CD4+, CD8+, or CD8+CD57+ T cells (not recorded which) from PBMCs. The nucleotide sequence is TGCAGCGCACATAGCGGGAGGGCCTACAATGAGCAGTTCTTC. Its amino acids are CSAHSGRAYNEQFF.